This T cell receptor beta chain is from a study of shared clonotypes between healthy human individuals. General study findings and limits: Rarefaction exposed incomplete sorted-subset sequencing despite large depth. In several donors, approximately 5% of naive CD4 clonotypes appeared in common.

CDR1 and CDR2 (germline): WNHNN, SYGVQD (reference sequence). This CDR3 comprises 11 residues. V shed 2 bases and J shed 11 bases, with 7 bases lying between them. Recent acute infections and vaccinations were absent in the healthy HIV-negative adult donors. Each sorted subset replicate got 200 ng genomic DNA, roughly 30,000 genomes. Using immunoSEQ multiplex PCR, the repertoire was profiled, and TCRdb retains in-frame clones only, with some absent. The table has tens of thousands of clones, 62% seen once. Remarks on this clone: Its target is unknown.

The TCR originated in a man aged 25-45 years in good health. The chain links TRBV10-1 to TRBJ2-1; unclear D gene. The sample was memory CD8+ T cells sorted from blood. Subset described: CD45RO+ cells pooled with CCR7-negative TemRA cells. Here the CDR3 DNA reads TGCGCCAGCAGTGAGGGCACGCAGCAGTTCTTC. It translates to CASSEGTQQFF.